Listed below are T cell receptor beta chains from one sample, sequenced in a study of T cell repertoires in cytomegalovirus infection. TCRdb passed the reads through MiXCR, listing each CDR3 protein once. The profile shows 750,000 to 900,000 distinct CDR3 sequences, about 28% of them singletons. Antigens for these TCRs are unknown. Source: cultured CD8+ T cells from PBMCs, taken from culture after CMV antigen stimulation. The receptors stem from a human donor in good health (CMV status not recorded). Some clones in this sample may be carry-over from other donors' samples. CDR3s include the opening cysteine and the closing phenylalanine or tryptophan. A D gene is named only where the DNA matches it firmly. A clone size is listed for some rows: how often the clone was seen (once, few, many), or a class if it is expanded.

TRBV7-2	TRBD1	many	TRBJ2-3	TGTGCCAGCAGCGCCCGGGACAGGGTCTTAGATACGCAGTATTTT	CASSARDRVLDTQYF
TRBV12-5	.	.	TRBJ2-5	TGTGCTAGTGGTTTCACCCCGGGGCTCCAAGAGACCCAGTACTTC	CASGFTPGLQETQYF
TRBV7-4	.	.	TRBJ1-2	TGTGCCAGCAGCTTAGGCGAAGAAGGCTACACCTTC	CASSLGEEGYTF
TRBV5-1	.	.	TRBJ1-1	TGCGCCAGCAGCTTGGTATTCCAGAACACTGAAGCTTTCTTT	CASSLVFQNTEAFF
TRBV7-9	.	.	TRBJ2-1	TGTGCCAGCAGACAAATTTCAGGGTCTGAGCAGTTCTTC	CASRQISGSEQFF
TRBV19	.	many	TRBJ1-1	TGTGCCAGTAGTATCTCCGGGGTGAACACTGAAGCTTTCTTT	CASSISGVNTEAFF
TRBV4-1	.	.	TRBJ2-3	TGCGCCAGCAGCCAAAATTCTCGTCCAGATACGCAGTATTTT	CASSQNSRPDTQYF
TRBV29-1	TRBD1	.	TRBJ2-2	TGCAGCGTCCTCTTGCGGGCAGGGGGCCCGAACATCGGGGAGCTGTTTTTT	CSVLLRAGGPNIGELFF
TRBV7-6	.	few	TRBJ2-5	TGTGCCGTGAGGGGGGCACAAGAGACCCAGTACTTC	CAVRGAQETQYF
TRBV13	TRBD1	few	TRBJ1-5	TGTGCCAGCAGCAAGGGACAGACTCGAGGCAATCAGCCCCAGCATTTT	CASSKGQTRGNQPQHF
TRBV7-2	TRBD2	.	TRBJ2-3	TGTGCCAGCAGCGCCAGCGGGGGGGCGGCAGATACGCAGTATTTT	CASSASGGAADTQYF
TRBV29-1	TRBD2	.	TRBJ2-4	TGCAGCGTTGAATCGGGGGGGGCCAAAAACATTCAGTACTTC	CSVESGGAKNIQYF
TRBV7-8	.	.	TRBJ2-3	TGTGCCAGCAGCGGGCTTTTCCGCACAGATACGCAGTATTTT	CASSGLFRTDTQYF
TRBV7-9	.	.	TRBJ2-2	TGTGCCAGCAGCTTACCTCCGGGACGCGGGATTATGAACACCGGGGAGCTGTTTTTT	CASSLPPGRGIMNTGELFF
TRBV19	.	.	TRBJ1-1	TGTGCCAGTAGTATAGGGCCCGGACGGTACACTGAAGCTTTCTTT	CASSIGPGRYTEAFF
TRBV6-1	.	many	TRBJ2-7	TGTGCCAGCAGGGGCTCCTACGAGCAGTACTTC	CASRGSYEQYF
TRBV19	TRBD1	.	TRBJ1-1	TGTGCCAGTAGTATAATCAGGGACAGGGGAGACACTGAAGCTTTCTTT	CASSIIRDRGDTEAFF
TRBV6-4	.	.	TRBJ2-7	TGTGCCAGCAGTGTAAATCCGGGCCTCGGGGACGAGCAGTACTTC	CASSVNPGLGDEQYF
TRBV20-1	.	.	TRBJ1-4	TGCAGTGCTAGATGGACAGAGGGTAATGAAAAACTGTTTTTT	CSARWTEGNEKLFF
TRBV27	.	.	TRBJ1-1	TGTGCCAGCAGTTTAGAGGGGTTTGTGAACACTGAAGCTTTCTTT	CASSLEGFVNTEAFF
TRBV4-1	TRBD2	few	TRBJ2-1	TGCGCCAGCAGCCACTTTCGGGGGGGCAATGAGCAGTTCTTC	CASSHFRGGNEQFF
TRBV7-9	.	few	TRBJ1-1	TGTGCCAGCAGCTCCGGCCCAACTACTGAAGCTTTCTTT	CASSSGPTTEAFF
TRBV6-1	.	many	TRBJ1-2	TGTGCCAGCAGTGCCACAGGGAACTATGGCTACACCTTC	CASSATGNYGYTF
TRBV4-2	.	once	TRBJ1-1	TGTGCCAGCAGCCTCGGGGGCAGGGATGGAAACACTGAAGCTTTCTTT	CASSLGGRDGNTEAFF
TRBV7-9	.	.	TRBJ1-1	TGTGCCAGCAGCTCCGACACGATGAACACTGAAGCTTTCTTT	CASSSDTMNTEAFF
TRBV5-6	TRBD1	few	TRBJ2-1	TGTGCCAGCAGCCCCGGGACAGGGATTAGGGAGCAGTTCTTC	CASSPGTGIREQFF
TRBV10-3	.	.	TRBJ2-7	TGTGCCATCAGTGGGATTTTTGGGCCAGTCTACGAGCAGTACTTC	CAISGIFGPVYEQYF
TRBV19	TRBD1	many	TRBJ1-2	TGTGCCAGTACCTCCCCCGGACAGGCCGGGGGCTATGGCTACACCTTC	CASTSPGQAGGYGYTF
TRBV9	.	.	TRBJ2-1	TGTGCCAGCAGCTCACTTCAGGGGATCGGGGCTTACAATGAGCAGTTCTTC	CASSSLQGIGAYNEQFF
TRBV27	TRBD1	.	TRBJ2-7	TGTGCCAGCAGTAGGGGGCCGGGACAGGGGATTGCGCAGTACTTC	CASSRGPGQGIAQYF
TRBV7-8	.	many	TRBJ2-5	TGTGCCAGCAGCTTAGGCGACTACCGGGACCACCAAGACTTC	CASSLGDYRDHQDF
TRBV7-9	.	.	TRBJ2-1	TGTGCCAGCAGCCCTTTGGCGAGGAAATTTTACAATGAGCAGTTCTTC	CASSPLARKFYNEQFF
TRBV9	TRBD2	.	TRBJ2-3	TGTGCCAGCAGCGTAGGAAGCGGGGGGGCGGATACGCAGTATTTT	CASSVGSGGADTQYF
TRBV9	TRBD1	.	TRBJ2-1	TGTGCCAGCAGCGCCACCGGGACAGGTTCCTACAATGAGCAGTTCTTC	CASSATGTGSYNEQFF
TRBV28	.	.	TRBJ2-7	TGTGCCAGCAGCCTTATCGACGGGTGGTCCGAGCAGTACTTC	CASSLIDGWSEQYF
TRBV27	.	.	TRBJ2-4	TGTGCCAGCAGTTATGGCAAAAACATTCAGTACTTC	CASSYGKNIQYF
TRBV6-5	.	.	TRBJ1-6	TGTGCCAGCTCCTACCAAGTTGCTACAGGGTACAATTCACCCCTCCACTTT	CASSYQVATGYNSPLHF
TRBV19	TRBD1	few	TRBJ1-6	TGTGCCAGTAGACCGACAGGGTTCGCCTATAATTCACCCCTCCACTTT	CASRPTGFAYNSPLHF
TRBV27	.	.	TRBJ2-1	TGTGCCAGCAGTATTATAGACGGATCCTACAATGAGCAGTTCTTC	CASSIIDGSYNEQFF
TRBV27	.	.	TRBJ1-2	TGTGCCAGCAGCCAGGTGCCCCACGGGATTTATGGCTACACCTTC	CASSQVPHGIYGYTF
TRBV7-8	TRBD1	.	TRBJ2-1	TGTGCCAGCAGGGATTTGGACAGGAGCTCCTACAATGAGCAGTTCTTC	CASRDLDRSSYNEQFF
TRBV27	TRBD1	few	TRBJ1-6	TGTGCCAGCAGTCCGTGGACAGGGCAGGGGTCACCCCTCCACTTT	CASSPWTGQGSPLHF
TRBV7-9	TRBD2	.	TRBJ2-3	TGTGCCAGCAACTCCGGGACTAGCGTCACAGATACGCAGTATTTT	CASNSGTSVTDTQYF
TRBV7-6	TRBD1	many	TRBJ2-1	TGTGCCAGCAGCTACACAGGGGACAGCTCCTACAATGAGCAGTTCTTC	CASSYTGDSSYNEQFF
TRBV4-1	TRBD1	many	TRBJ1-3	TGCGCCAGCAGCACCCGGACAGGGCGCTCTGGAAACACCATATATTTT	CASSTRTGRSGNTIYF
TRBV18	.	.	TRBJ1-6	TGTGCCAGCTCACTCTCCTTCCTGAGGGAAGTAGAATCACCCCTCCACTTT	CASSLSFLREVESPLHF
TRBV5-5	.	few	TRBJ2-5	TGTGCCAGCAGCTTGGTACTCAACAGCCCCCAAGAGACCCAGTACTTC	CASSLVLNSPQETQYF
TRBV2	TRBD1	few	TRBJ2-1	TGTGCCAGCAGGCCCACAGGGGCACAAAGCTCCTACAATGAGCAGTTCTTC	CASRPTGAQSSYNEQFF
TRBV20-1	.	few	TRBJ1-6	TGCAGTGCTAGAGATTATCCTTCGAGCTCCTATAATTCACCCCTCCACTTT	CSARDYPSSSYNSPLHF
TRBV16	TRBD1	.	TRBJ1-1	TGTGCCAGCAGCCAATCGGCCAGGGGGTTCACTGAAGCTTTCTTT	CASSQSARGFTEAFF
TRBV28	.	.	TRBJ2-5	TGTGCCATCGAAAGGGGCTACAAAGAGACCCAGTACTTC	CAIERGYKETQYF
TRBV7-2	.	few	TRBJ2-2	TGTGCCAGCGGGGACCCGGGACGATCGAACACCGGGGAGCTGTTTTTT	CASGDPGRSNTGELFF
TRBV7-2	.	.	TRBJ2-5	TGTGCCAGCAGCTCCGACCGGAGGACCCAGTACTTC	CASSSDRRTQYF
TRBV28	.	few	TRBJ2-2	TGTGCCAGCAGCGACCCTTCTAGGGAGCTGTTTTTT	CASSDPSRELFF
TRBV7-8	.	many	TRBJ1-3	TGTGCCAGCAGCTTAGACAGGGTGTCCGGAAACACCATATATTTT	CASSLDRVSGNTIYF